The text below deals with one TCR beta chain. Assay used: immunoSEQ multiplex PCR; TCRdb lists only in-frame clones, some missing. The sample shows approximately 43,000 clones, under 90% of them seen only once. The sample belongs to a study of T cell changes during pregnancy in multiple sclerosis. The CDR3 covers 16 residues. Losses at the gene ends were 5 bases for V and 0 bases for J; bases not matched to a gene: 4. Germline CDR1 reads PRHDT; CDR2 reads FYEKMQ (reference sequence). The chain recombines TRBV13 with TRBJ2-2; 9 bases map to TRBD2. The material sequenced was CD4+ T cells from peripheral blood mononuclear cells, taken before pregnancy. This clonotype was obtained from a female donor with multiple sclerosis, enrolled in a pregnancy study. The CDR3 sequence: CASSPRLAANTGELFF. CDR3 DNA sequence: TGTGCCAGCAGCCCCCGACTAGCGGCGAACACCGGGGAGCTGTTTTTT.